The 21 T cell receptor beta chains presented below share a single source sample, sequenced in a study of T cells after yellow fever vaccination. TCRdb itself ran the 5' RACE reads through MiXCR, one entry per CDR3 protein. This table holds fewer than 400,000 distinct CDR3 sequences, over 8.5% found once. Source: CD4+ T cells sorted from PBMCs, taken 45 days after the yellow fever booster vaccination. These receptors were obtained from a man between 18 and 29 years old who received the YFV17D yellow fever vaccine.

This clonotype appeared a few times. The DNA of the CDR3 is TGTGCCAGCAGTTTAGCCCCAGGAGGGGCGGGGGGTCGTTTCCGGCGAGATACGCAGTATTTT. Protein sequence: CASSLAPGGAGGRFRRDTQYF. This sequence joins TRBV12-3 or TRBV12-4 and TRBJ2-3, with 8 bases that match TRBD2. The CDR3 is made up of 21 amino acids. J lost 5 bases, V lost 0 bases, and 22 bases had no gene match.

This clonotype came up a few times. The chain has TRBV10-3 and TRBJ2-5, with D perhaps matching TRBD1 (6 bases). The CDR3 has 13 amino acids. Trimming shortened V by 4 bases and J by 8 bases, and 14 bases separated the two germline ends. The germline CDR1 and CDR2 sequences are ENHRY and SYGVKD. For the CDR3, the DNA is TGTGCCATCAGTGCCGCTACACAGGGTACCCAGTACTTC. Protein product: CAISAATQGTQYF.

The table lists this clonotype with a few counts. The CDR3 here is CASSEKNRVGGNEQFF. CDR3 sequence (DNA): TGTGCCAGCAGTGAAAAGAACAGGGTCGGAGGGAATGAGCAGTTCTTC. The chain couples TRBV6-1 to TRBJ2-1; D may correspond to TRBD1 or TRBD2 (6 bases each). Germline V gene lookup returns CDR1 MNHNS and CDR2 SASEGT. The CDR3 consists of 16 residues. V lost 2 bases and J 7 bases, leaving 18 bases between the germline ends.

The sample holds a few counts of this clonotype. This chain links TRBV20-1 with TRBJ1-5, with 7 positions matching TRBD1. This CDR3 is 15 amino acids long. Germline-derived CDR1 and CDR2 are DFQATT and SNEGSKA (reference sequence). The V and J ends lost 2 bases and 3 bases, in that order; junction bases with no gene match: 7. CDR3 DNA sequence: TGCAGTGCTAGACCCACGACAGGGCCCAATCAGCCCCAGCATTTT. Amino acids: CSARPTTGPNQPQHF.

CDR3 bases: TGTGCCAGCAGCCACCCAGGGGGCAACGAGCAGTACTTC. Protein sequence: CASSHPGGNEQYF. V gene TRBV6-2 or TRBV6-3 combines with J gene TRBJ2-7, with TRBD1 identical over 8 bases. The CDR3 consists of 13 residues. CDR1 and CDR2 from the germline V gene are MNHEY and SVGEGT. V dropped 6 bases and J dropped 5; count of bases not matched to a gene: 6.

This clonotype was counted a few times. J is TRBJ1-6 and V is TRBV5-1; tentative D call: TRBD1 (5 bases). This CDR3 is built from 15 residues. Trimming took 0 bases from V and 8 from J, leaving 12 bases between them. Germline CDR1 is SGHRS and CDR2 is YFSETQ. The DNA for the CDR3 is TGCGCCAGCAGCTTGGAGGCGGCAGGGCATTCACCCCTCCACTTT. Amino acids: CASSLEAAGHSPLHF.

This clonotype was picked up many times. The V call is TRBV12-5, the J call TRBJ2-1; D is unclear. There are 13 residues in the CDR3. V shed 0 bases and J shed 8 bases, with 8 bases lying between them. Germline V gene data show CDR1 as LGHNT and CDR2 as FRNRAP. For the CDR3, the DNA is TGTGCTAGTGGTTTGGTAGGGATCGATGAGCAGTTCTTC. Protein: CASGLVGIDEQFF.

This clonotype was counted only a few times. The J gene is TRBJ1-1, the V gene TRBV20-1, with TRBD1 matching over 8 bases. The CDR3 consists of 16 residues. Per the germline V gene, CDR1 is DFQATT and CDR2 is SNEGSKA (reference sequence). V dropped 5 bases and J dropped 4; count of bases not matched to a gene: 15. The chain's CDR3 is CSASNKPGQVVTEAFF. The CDR3 DNA sequence: TGCAGTGCTTCAAATAAACCGGGACAGGTCGTCACTGAAGCTTTCTTT.

This clonotype was detected ten times or more. This chain uses TRBV7-2 with TRBJ1-1, with 7 bases that match TRBD1. Germline CDR1 SGHTA, CDR2 FQGNSA. The trim removed 0 bases at V and 1 base at J, leaving 8 bases unmatched. CDR3 length: 17 residues. CDR3 amino acids: CASSLAGQGGENTEAFF. CDR3 nucleotides: TGTGCCAGCAGCTTAGCCGGCCAGGGGGGTGAGAACACTGAAGCTTTCTTT. Filled out from reference TRBV7-2 and TRBJ1-1, the complete variable domain reads GAGVSQSPSNKVTEKGKDVELRCDPISGHTALYWYRQSLGQGLEFLIYFQGNSAPDKSGLPSDRFSAERTGGSVSTLTIQRTQQEDSAVYLCASSLAGQGGENTEAFFGQGTRLTVV.

This clonotype was detected only a few times. The chain employs TRBV2 and TRBJ1-1; no clear D gene. Trimming took off 7 bases at V and 3 bases at J, with 9 bases between the two ends. The CDR3 length is 12 residues. Germline values: CDR1 SNHLY, CDR2 FYNNEI. For the CDR3, the DNA is TGTGCCAGCACTGGAGAGTACACTGAAGCTTTCTTT. Translation gives CASTGEYTEAFF.

The V and J genes are TRBV10-1 and TRBJ2-3; perhaps TRBD1 as D (6 bases). The CDR3 extends over 16 amino acids. Germline lookup yields CDR1 WNHNN and CDR2 SYGVQD (reference sequence). V gave up 0 bases and J gave up 0 bases, with 10 bases separating them. CDR3 nucleotide sequence: TGCGCCAGCAGTGAGTCCGGGACACCTAGCACAGATACGCAGTATTTT. It is translated as CASSESGTPSTDTQYF.

This clonotype has a handful of counts. This chain joins TRBV6-5 and TRBJ2-7, with TRBD2 as a possible D gene (5 bases). V lost 2 bases and J lost 2, with 7 bases in between. The CDR3 runs 13 residues. From germline, CDR1 is MNHEY and CDR2 SVGAGI. The CDR3 nucleotides are TGTGCCAGCAGTTACAGGGAGACCTACGAGCAGTACTTC. It yields the protein CASSYRETYEQYF.

V gene TRBV5-1 combines with J gene TRBJ2-7, with 9 bases aligning to TRBD1. Germline V gives CDR1 SGHRS, CDR2 YFSETQ. CDR3 length: 16 residues. V shed 4 bases, J shed 3 bases, and the junction held 11 bases outside the gene matches. The CDR3 DNA is TGCGCCAGCAGCGTCTTGACAGGGGGAGTAGTCTACGAGCAGTACTTC. Its translation: CASSVLTGGVVYEQYF.

V gene TRBV7-8 combines with J gene TRBJ2-5; D is ambiguous. Germline V lookup: CDR1 SGHVS, CDR2 FQNEAQ. Trimming shortened V by 5 bases and J by 4 bases, and 11 bases separated the two germline ends. There are 13 residues in the CDR3. CDR3 sequence reads: CASSEAWRETQYF. The CDR3 bases are TGTGCCAGCAGCGAGGCGTGGCGAGAGACCCAGTACTTC.

V gene TRBV10-3 combines with J gene TRBJ2-1; the match to TRBD2 covers 11 bases. CDR3 length equals 15 residues. After removal of 5 bases from V and 4 bases from J, the junction contained 4 bases not matched to a gene. Germline values: CDR1 ENHRY, CDR2 SYGVKD. In nucleotides, the CDR3 is TGTGCCATCAGTTCCGGACTAGCGGGTTACAATGAGCAGTTCTTC. This sequence encodes CAISSGLAGYNEQFF.

This clonotype has just a few counts. The chain recombines TRBV14 with TRBJ2-4, with D unclear. The CDR3 length is 14 residues. Germline V gene lookup returns CDR1 SGHDN and CDR2 FVKESK. Trimming took off 4 bases at V and 1 base at J, with 8 bases between the two ends. This CDR3 reads CASSPRLAKNIQYF. Here the CDR3 DNA reads TGTGCCAGCAGCCCGAGGTTGGCCAAAAACATTCAGTACTTC.

This clonotype was detected a few times. The chain combines TRBV25-1 with TRBJ2-6, with D uncertain. This CDR3 is built from 16 residues. Trimming cost V 2 bases and J 5 bases, with 13 bases left between them. CDR1 and CDR2 (germline): MGHDK, SYGVNS. The CDR3 nucleotides read TGTGCCAGCAGTGAAGCGAGCCAACTCTGGGCCAACGTCCTGACTTTC. Translating gives CASSEASQLWANVLTF.

J is TRBJ2-4 and V is TRBV2; TRBD1 agrees at 7 bases. Germline assignment: CDR1 SNHLY and CDR2 FYNNEI. The CDR3 covers 15 residues. J lost 1 base, V lost 6 bases, and 6 bases had no gene match. The CDR3 is CASSDLGQAKNIQYF. CDR3 nucleotide sequence: TGTGCCAGCAGCGACCTGGGACAGGCCAAAAACATTCAGTACTTC.

This clonotype was seen only a few times. DNA of the CDR3: TGCGCCAGCAGCCAGACCGGCTCCTATGGCTACACCTTC. Translation: CASSQTGSYGYTF. The chain uses TRBV4-3 and TRBJ1-2; D not certain. Trimming took off 3 bases at V and 4 bases at J, with 9 bases between the two ends. Germline loops: CDR1 LGHNA, CDR2 YSLEER. The CDR3 length is 13 residues.

This clonotype was recorded a few times. V is TRBV18 and J is TRBJ1-1; 8 bases match TRBD1. There are 14 residues in the CDR3. Looked up from germline, CDR1 is KGHSH and CDR2 is LQKENI. V was clipped by 5 bases and J by 4 bases; unmatched bases: 6. The CDR3 sequence is CASSRQGQVTEAFF. CDR3 nucleotide sequence: TGTGCCAGCTCAAGACAGGGACAGGTCACTGAAGCTTTCTTT. The complete variable domain, with remaining parts taken from reference TRBV18 and TRBJ1-1, reads NAGVMQNPRHLVRRRGQEARLRCSPMKGHSHVYWYRQLPEEGLKFMVYLQKENIIDESGMPKERFSAEFPKEGPSILRIQQVVRGDSAAYFCASSRQGQVTEAFFGQGTRLTVV.

The chain couples TRBV6-2 or TRBV6-3 to TRBJ2-5, with TRBD1 identical over 11 bases. The ends lost 8 bases at V and 6 bases at J; junction bases unmatched: 2. The CDR3 has 12 amino acids. CDR1 and CDR2 from the germline V gene are MNHEY and SVGEGT. The CDR3 DNA is TGTGCCAGCGGGGACAGGGGGAAGACCCAGTACTTC. It codes for CASGDRGKTQYF.